This T cell receptor (beta chain) is drawn from a study of vaccination and CD4 T cells after COVID-19. Across the study: Post-vaccine specimens were obtained a median about 69 days after dose two (range 14 to 241). The study's findings and limits: Counts of SARS-CoV-2-reactive clonotypes had a median that went from 21 to 38, a nonsignificant change.

The Oncomine TCR Beta short-read assay generated sequence data from the DNA of cultured CD4+ T cells. TCRdb re-called the PCR reads with MiXCR, one entry per CDR3 protein. Of approximately 16,000 distinct CDR3 sequences in the sample, roughly 53% were seen once. A word on this clonotype: The antigen remains undetermined.

Treatment noted: roughly nine-day PBMC culture with coronavirus spike peptide pools or control peptides (ViraFEST assay). TCRs were sequenced by ViraFEST after antigen-specific T cells had been expanded with peptide pools. Positive PCR tests were logged from March through December 2020, ahead of US Alpha, Beta and Delta variants. The sequence was collected from a human donor who had recovered from COVID-19. This material consisted of CD4+ T cells from blood, cultured in vitro, taken before SARS-CoV-2 vaccination.

The CDR3 coding sequence is TGTGCCAGCAGCTTACAAACAGGTAGCACAGATACGCAGTATTTT. This gives the protein CASSLQTGSTDTQYF. V gene TRBV5-4 combines with J gene TRBJ2-3, with D possibly TRBD1 on 5 matching bases. Trimming stripped 2 bases from V and 0 bases from J, with 10 bases between. The CDR3 loop spans 15 amino acids. The germline gives CDR1 SGHNT, CDR2 YYREEE (reference sequence). Full variable domain (rest looked up from reference TRBV5-4 and TRBJ2-3): ETGVTQSPTHLIKTRGQQVTLRCSSQSGHNTVSWYQQALGQGPQFIFQYYREEENGRGNFPPRFSGLQFPNYSSELNVNALELDDSALYLCASSLQTGSTDTQYFGPGTRLTVL.